This TCR beta chain is drawn from a study of spatial heterogeneity in lung cancer (dated by TCRdb to between 2019 and 2020). Study-wide context: Beta-chain transcripts were consistently detected in greater numbers than alpha-chain transcripts, which likely reflects a higher abundance of beta-chain transcripts. In the raw uncorrected reads, each unique combination of TCR and UMI appeared on average more than ten times. In non-small cell lung cancer, the study quantitatively compared TCR alpha and beta repertoires across several tumor regions, matched nontumor lung, and blood. Nonsynonymous mutation counts, determined by whole-exome sequencing of tumor tissue, were related to TCR repertoire features. At surgery, some 220 tumor regions, approximately 64 matched nontumor lung samples and 56 PBMC samples were TCR-sequenced for both alpha and beta chains.

Libraries were built with 5' RACE. The run used a NextSeq 500. To allow correction of PCR and sequencing errors, the TCR library protocol tagged every TCR cDNA molecule with a unique molecular identifier. Processing in the source paper ran as follows. Decombinator tools were used for TCR identification, UMI-based error correction and CDR3 extraction. TCRs above a frequency of 2 per 1,000, corresponding to the top 1% of the tumor frequency distribution, were defined as expanded. Renyi diversity was computed with the R vegan package after each repertoire had been subsampled 100 times to 5,000 TCRs. CDR3 similarity networks were built from amino acid triplet string-kernel similarity, with CDR3s being connected when pairwise similarity was above 0.82. The public reads were quality trimmed at Q25 with fastp and then assembled into clones with MiXCR by TCRdb, keeping productive beta chains. Rows matching on CDR3 protein sequence are summarized as one entry with the most common DNA and genes. These V and J calls rely on TCRdb rather than the paper's analysis. Counted in this sample were tens of thousands of distinct CDR3 sequences; around 5.8% of them appeared once. Jointly, the top ten make up under 14% of the sample.

The time point label corresponds to: sample taken at primary tumor resection. For TCR sequencing, whole RNA was extracted from tumor and nontumor lung tissue, or from cryopreserved PBMC samples, and no cell sorting was done. The donors were about 71 patients from the lung TRACERx cohort who had early-stage, untreated non-small cell lung cancer. A patient was chosen for TCR sequencing only when enough RNA was available from at least two tumor regions. On the study overall, not on this receptor specifically: Ubiquitous expanded tumor TCRs were found in blood more often at tumor resection than at routine follow-up. Confirming at a functional level the hypothesis that regional TCRs recognize regional mutations was considered to require additional single-cell paired TCR alpha and beta sequencing.

The sample holds many counts of this clonotype. This receptor's antigen is unknown. Base qualities are not recorded, but no much larger clone differs from it by a single base. The trim is 0 bases for V and 9 bases for J, with a gap of 15 bases between the germline ends. The cysteine opens and the phenylalanine closes a CDR3 of 16 amino acids. The CDR3 DNA has 48 bases and is translated from base 1. Per the germline V gene, LGHNA is the CDR1 and YSLEER is the CDR2. The sequence joins TRBV4-3 to TRBJ1-6; tentative D gene TRBD1, with 5 bases matching. The input for sequencing was PBMCs, taken at surgery. The sequence was obtained from a male donor with early-stage non-small cell lung cancer. The bases read TGCGCCAGCAGCCAAGAGTCATCAGGGTTGGGTTCACCCCTCCACTTT. It codes for CASSQESSGLGSPLHF.